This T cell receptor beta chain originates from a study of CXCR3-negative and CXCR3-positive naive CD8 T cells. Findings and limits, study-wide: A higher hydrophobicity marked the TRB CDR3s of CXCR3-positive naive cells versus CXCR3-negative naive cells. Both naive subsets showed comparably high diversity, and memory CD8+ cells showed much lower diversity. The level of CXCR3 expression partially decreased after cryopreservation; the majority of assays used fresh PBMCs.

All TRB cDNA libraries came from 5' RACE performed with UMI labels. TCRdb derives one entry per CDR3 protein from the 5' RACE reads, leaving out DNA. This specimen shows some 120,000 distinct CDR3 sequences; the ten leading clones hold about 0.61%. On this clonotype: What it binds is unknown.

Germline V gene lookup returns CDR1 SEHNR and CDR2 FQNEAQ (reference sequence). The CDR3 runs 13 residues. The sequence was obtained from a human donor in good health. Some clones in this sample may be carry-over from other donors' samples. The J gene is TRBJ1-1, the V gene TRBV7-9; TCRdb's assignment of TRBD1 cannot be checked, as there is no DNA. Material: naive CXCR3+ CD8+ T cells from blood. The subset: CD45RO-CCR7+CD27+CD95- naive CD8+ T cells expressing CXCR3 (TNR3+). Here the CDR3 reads CAVSGAGATEAFF.